Following are 5 T cell receptor beta chains from one sample sequenced in a study of metastatic and nonmetastatic thyroid tumors. Each patient went into thyroid surgery without having received any treatment. TCRdb reanalyzed the PCR reads via MiXCR. The sample lists some 26,000 clones, roughly 22% occurring once. Sequencing was done on a sample of adjacent normal tissue. These receptors were taken from a female donor with papillary thyroid cancer or a benign thyroid nodule (not recorded which). Some clones in this sample may be carry-over from other donors' samples.

Relative to its sample, this clone is medium-sized (0.01 to 0.1%). The chain uses TRBV28 and TRBJ2-7; 14 nucleotides line up with TRBD2. The trim removed 5 bases at V and 4 bases at J, leaving 4 bases unmatched. Looked up from germline, CDR1 is MDHEN and CDR2 is SYDVKM. The CDR3 sequence is 15 residues long. This CDR3 is CASSGGLAGAYEQYF. CDR3 nucleotides: TGTGCCAGCAGTGGGGGACTAGCGGGGGCTTACGAGCAGTACTTC.

There are many counts of this clone. This sequence joins TRBV7-9 and TRBJ1-1; 7 nucleotides match TRBD1. V shed 5 bases, J shed 8 bases, and the junction held 8 bases outside the gene matches. Germline CDR1 SEHNR, CDR2 FQNEAQ (reference sequence). This CDR3 spans 13 amino acids. The CDR3 nucleotides are TGTGCCAGCAGCCCTGGAAGGGGGCTAGAAGCTTTCTTT. Protein: CASSPGRGLEAFF.

To note about this clone: One junction end disagrees with the germline gene, perhaps due to a read error. The gene calls are TRBV11-2 and TRBJ2-7, with D possibly TRBD2 on 6 matching bases. Germline V lookup: CDR1 SGHAT, CDR2 FQNNGV. This CDR3 has 15 residues. CDR3 residues: CVSSLNVGTGGEQYF. The CDR3 DNA reads as TGTGTCAGCAGCTTAAATGTCGGGACTGGGGGAGAGCAGTACTTC.

By sample share, this clone is medium-sized (0.01 to 0.1%). V is TRBV27 and J is TRBJ1-1, with D possibly being TRBD1 (6 bases). Germline CDR1 MNHEY, CDR2 SMNVEV (reference sequence). This CDR3 region has 16 residues. V gave up 4 bases and J gave up 10 bases, with 25 bases separating them. CDR3 region: CASSSGRAGASGSAFF. Here the CDR3 DNA reads TGTGCCAGCAGTTCAGGGCGGGCAGGGGCATCGGGATCAGCTTTCTTT.

This clone has a handful of counts. This chain links TRBV27 with TRBJ2-7; no reliable D call. Trimming left V 2 bases short and J 3 bases short, with 11 bases between. Germline V gene data show CDR1 as MNHEY and CDR2 as SMNVEV (reference sequence). The CDR3 loop spans 14 amino acids. CDR3 loop: CASSLRVPNYEQYF. The CDR3 DNA is TGTGCCAGCAGTTTACGAGTACCAAACTACGAGCAGTACTTC.